This T cell receptor beta chain was documented in a study of cytomegalovirus exposure and HLA in healthy donors (TCRdb year 2017). About the full investigation: An earlier analysis of more than 550 of the donors reported about 260 Gb of sequence data and 117 million unique TCR beta sequences obtained from around 190 million T cells. An early release covering about 600 HLA-typed donors comprised about 320 gigabases of sequencing data and approximately 80 million unique TCR sequences. Of the roughly 420 genotyped donors, 65% to 90% were placed in the genetic ancestry cluster associated with self-reported Caucasian donors. The study was designed to test whether signatures of past pathogen exposure could be identified by cataloging public T cell receptors. The study used immunosequencing to profile the T cell repertoires of 666 subjects and linked those repertoires to cytomegalovirus serostatus. Besides the first cohort of 666 subjects, a separate validation cohort made up of some 110 different subjects was used. To predict cytomegalovirus infection status, the study combined high-throughput TCR immunosequencing, statistical association of individual TCRs with disease status, and machine learning. A later analysis re-examined previously published TCR beta repertoires from roughly 720 donors and added high-resolution HLA genotyping to investigate patterns of TCR occurrence. In the later analysis, no new phenotypic data were used to find candidate immune exposures; instead, reliance was placed on TCR beta sequences and their occurrence across donors. To decide whether each TCR beta V gene segment behaved as functional or pseudogenic, an earlier analysis of 587 of the donors relied on high-throughput TCR beta sequencing. Donor age, sex, ethnicity and CMV serostatus were collected together with the repertoire data. Genome-wide SNP genotypes for about 65% of the 666 donors were used in a later genetic analysis, which treated that subset as a discovery cohort. Every repertoire in the discovery cohort had been generated on one and the same sequencing platform. HLA typing included class I and class II loci at four-digit resolution. The number of donors typed differed by locus, with roughly 620-640 for A, B, C, DRB1 and DQB1, 522 for DQA1, some 570 for DPA1, and approximately 470 for DPB1. Because of strong linkage in the cohort, 4 to 6 DR-DQ haplotypes were treated as single units for association and clustering. Among several hundred genotyped donors of the cohort, an average of roughly 230,000 unique TCR beta nucleotide sequences was sequenced per donor, of which about 18% were non-productive. Broad study findings and their caveats: According to a later analysis, TCR association rates differed among HLA loci, with DRB1 alleles showing the most associated TCRs and HLA-C alleles showing the fewest. Correlated functional status among segregating V segments might be attributable to linkage disequilibrium, but an unknown experimental factor could not be ruled out. A group of highly shared sequence variants was considered likely to be a technical artifact of the sequencing pipeline. In both the original and validation cohorts, the classifier was reported to diagnose cytomegalovirus status with high specificity and sensitivity. HLA typing was unavailable for some donors at each locus, so association tests used only the typed subset. According to a later analysis, most CMV-associated TCR beta chains appeared to be HLA-restricted, and the HLA associations seemed to be driven largely by CMV exposure. In a later analysis, several top co-occurrence clusters were reported to appear linked to parvovirus B19, influenza, CMV and Epstein-Barr virus. In an earlier analysis of 587 of the donors, most TCR beta V segments appeared in productive rearrangements about 90% or about 30% of the time, broadly matching IMGT annotations. Compared with equally common non-associated chains, HLA-associated TCR beta chains in a later analysis were more clonally expanded and had lower generation probabilities. The study listed over 150 TCR beta chains as associated with cytomegalovirus. Strong co-occurrence of HLA alleles, especially DR and DQ, made assigning TCR associations to individual alleles difficult. In vitro tests confirmed that three of the cytomegalovirus-associated TCR beta chains recognize cytomegalovirus antigens. A later genetic analysis reported fewer N-insertions in productive TCRs among donors in an Asian-associated ancestry cluster than the roughly 690-donor mean. Presence/absence analyses assumed roughly uniform sequencing depth across donors, an assumption that may not hold. According to the authors, the approach could potentially be generalized to other disease states and immunological phenotypes. The cohort was sequenced for TCR beta chains only, and without alpha or paired-chain data the features that could be detected were limited. A further reported finding was that TCR beta sequences accurately predicted the HLA-A and HLA-B alleles for most subjects in the first cohort. A later genetic analysis associated a missense DCLRE1C variant with V-gene and J-gene trimming of TCR beta chains, and an independent cohort replicated the association. The earlier analysis of almost 600 of the donors excluded approximately 15 rarely observed V segments, including chromosome 9 orphons, because counts were too low. Specific HLA alleles were associated with over 15,000 TCR beta sequences at a false discovery rate of 0.05 in a later analysis. For the cohort, immune exposure information was limited to CMV serostatus. While some public TCRs were present in many individuals, most TCR sequences turned up only very rarely across donors.

In total, approximately 610 healthy bone marrow donors made up the cohort. Cohort members were all nominally healthy when sampled, although unrecorded immune exposures were likely present. The donor tested CMV seronegative, placing the donor among the approximately 360 seronegative members of the cohort. Each donor provided a peripheral blood sample, and peripheral blood mononuclear cells were used for TCR beta sequencing. The Qiagen DNeasy Blood Extraction Kit was used to extract genomic DNA from the blood cell samples. To prepare the library, the immunoSEQ multiplex PCR assay was applied. For the multiplex PCR, a mixture combining 60 forward primers for TCR Vbeta segments and 13 reverse primers for TCR Jbeta segments was used. Amplification of the CDR3 region of rearranged TCR beta genes was performed with a multiplex PCR assay on genomic DNA. On the Illumina HiSeq System, the amplified TCR beta libraries were sequenced as 87-base-pair reads. Per the original workflow: A later analysis tallied 75 million to 85 million unique TCR beta chains across the 666 repertoires, and 10 million to 11 million of those chains were shared by two or more donors. A nearest-neighbor algorithm error-corrected the raw reads and collapsed the reads into unique sequences, merging closely related sequences to remove PCR and sequencing errors. To assign V, D and J gene segments, CDR3 sequences were aligned to IMGT reference sequences. For a sequence to be retained, a match of at least six nucleotides to both a V gene segment and a J gene segment was required. Rearrangements were called productive when the CDR3 lacked stop codons and stayed in frame with V and J; all others were non-productive. Following IMGT convention, CDR3 was defined as the stretch from the second conserved V-encoded cysteine to the conserved J-encoded phenylalanine. Sequences without an unambiguous match to a single V gene segment were excluded from the earlier analysis of about 600 of the donors. An earlier analysis of over 450 of the donors classified V segments as functional when productive rearrangements were above 56.7% and as segregating when the standard deviation between donors was above 5%. To diagnose cytomegalovirus status from the catalog of TCR beta chain sequences, a statistical classification framework was built. V and J gene assignment, in a later analysis, came from comparing TCR nucleotide sequences with IMGT/GENE-DB human TR gene sequences. The TCRdist pipeline was used in a later analysis to assign CDR3 sequences and most-parsimonious VDJ recombination scenarios. In a later analysis, each TCR beta chain was defined by its CDR3 amino acid sequence together with its V-gene family, and reads lacking a unique V-gene family were excluded. A later analysis removed several hundred highly shared, low-generation-probability nucleotide sequences to deal with suspected cross-contamination and a sequencing artifact. In a later analysis, a clonal expansion index was calculated for each public chain from normalized within-repertoire ranks of inferred template counts. In a later analysis, generation probabilities were computed with a VDJ recombination model fitted to out-of-frame rearrangements, and the resulting probabilities were checked against IGoR. In a later analysis, TCR-TCR, TCR-HLA and TCR-CMV co-occurrence was scored with hypergeometric tests, and a repertoire-size bias correction was applied to TCR pairs. A later analysis estimated false discovery rates by permuting HLA or CMV assignments 20 times. In a later analysis, co-occurring TCRs were grouped using DBSCAN, with TCRdist sequence similarity added in when clustering inside HLA-allele-positive subsets. Co-occurrence clustering excluded repertoires with fewer than 30,000 or more than 120,000 public chains, plus five with anomalous nucleotide sharing. This is the immuneACCESS table as TCRdb keeps it, with only in-frame sequences that have V and J called. A part of the clones is gone; compared with another copy, unresolved V genes explain less than half, and the rest is unexplained. V, J and clone size were drawn from that table, and D and trimming were deduced from the DNA. Present in this sample are 180,000 or so clones, around 80% of which were seen just once. The biggest ten clones account for 0.7% to 0.95% of the sample.

On this clone itself: No cognate antigen has been identified for it. Base qualities are not recorded, but no much larger clone differs from it by a single base.

The receptor was isolated from a woman aged 18 to 35 in good health and CMV-seronegative. The sequenced material came from PBMCs.

The CDR3 is CASGTSGSEQYF. The nucleotides read TGTGCCAGCGGGACTAGCGGTAGCGAGCAGTACTTC. The rearrangement combines TRBV2 with TRBJ2-7, with 11 junctional bases fitting TRBD2. Trimming leaves V shorter by 8 bases and J shorter by 6 bases, with the junction holding 3 bases beyond the gene matches. From cysteine to phenylalanine, the CDR3 is 12 amino acids long. Of all the DNA, just the CDR3 is kept, 36 bases in frame from base 1. Reading the germline V gene gives CDR1 SNHLY and CDR2 FYNNEI.